This T cell receptor beta chain was sequenced for a study of OX40 agonist ivuxolimab in advanced cancers. On the study more broadly: Patients were given ivuxolimab, an antibody that agonizes OX40 (CD134). Six ivuxolimab dose levels, 0.01 to 10 mg/kg, were given intravenously every 2 weeks. Notes on the study in general: Specificity for antigen went undetermined in the expanded peripheral T cells. Both blood CD4+ and CD8+ T cells showed clonal growth by week 6 at 0.1 to 3.0 mg/kg.

Sequenced by immunoSEQ multiplex PCR; TCRdb stores in-frame clones only, minus some. The sample consists of roughly 97,000 clones, approximately 90% of them appearing once. The CDR3 spans 13 residues. The germline V gene encodes CDR1 LNHDA and CDR2 SQIVND (reference sequence). V shed 3 bases and J shed 3 bases, with 6 bases lying between them. For this clone: Its antigen is unknown. The same CDR3 arises from other DNA sequences in this sample as well.

The chain employs TRBV19 and TRBJ1-5; the D is unclear. The sample here was CD4+ or CD8+ T cells sorted from blood, taken in a trial of the OX40 agonist ivuxolimab. The source is an adult with an advanced solid tumor such as melanoma, head and neck, liver or kidney cancer. For the CDR3, the DNA is TGTGCCAGTAGTATTCAGGTCAATCAGCCCCAGCATTTT. This sequence encodes CASSIQVNQPQHF.